This is a list of T cell receptor beta chains from one sample in a study of cytomegalovirus exposure and HLA in healthy donors. Generated by immunoSEQ multiplex PCR, the TCRdb table keeps only in-frame clones and is missing some. The sample contains around 110,000 clones, around 80% of which appear only once. Sequenced sample: PBMCs. The receptors were gathered from a man in his forties in good health and CMV-seronegative. The CDR3 runs from the conserved cysteine through the conserved F or W. A D gene is named only where the DNA matches it firmly. Not all rows give a size; the values are once, few, many and, for expanded clones, a class.

D	V	size	J	DNA	CDR3
TRBD1	TRBV5-6	.	TRBJ1-6	TGTGCCAGCAGCACCCCCCGGACAGGGATAAATTCACCCCTCCACTTT	CASSTPRTGINSPLHF
TRBD2	TRBV7-9	.	TRBJ2-7	TGTGCCAGCAGCTTATGGACTAGCGGCAAATACGAGCAGTACTTC	CASSLWTSGKYEQYF
.	TRBV25-1	.	TRBJ1-1	TGTGCCAGCAGTGACCCGGGGAGGACCACTGAAGCTTTCTTT	CASSDPGRTTEAFF
.	TRBV14	.	TRBJ2-1	TGTGCCAGCGGGGGACAAACCTACAATGAGCAGTTCTTC	CASGGQTYNEQFF
.	TRBV5-1	.	TRBJ2-1	TGCGCCAGCAGCTTGGGAGGGTTGGCCTACAATGAGCAGTTCTTC	CASSLGGLAYNEQFF
.	TRBV6-4	.	TRBJ2-3	TGTGCCAGCAGTGAACGGGACACCACAGATACGCAGTATTTT	CASSERDTTDTQYF
.	TRBV10-3	.	TRBJ2-3	TGTGCCATCAGCGCCCCAGGGTTAGATACGCAGTATTTT	CAISAPGLDTQYF
.	TRBV6-5	.	TRBJ1-1	TGTGCCAGCAGTACCCCGACTTCGGGCACTGAAGCTTTCTTT	CASSTPTSGTEAFF
TRBD1	TRBV7-8	few	TRBJ1-1	TGTGCCAGCAGCGTAAACCACAGGGGACCTGAAGCTTTCTTT	CASSVNHRGPEAFF
.	TRBV4-1	.	TRBJ1-1	TGCGCCAGCAGCCATTCTTCAGGGATCATGAACACTGAAGCTTTCTTT	CASSHSSGIMNTEAFF
TRBD1	TRBV11-2	.	TRBJ1-2	TGTGCCAGCAGCCGACAGGGGGTCGGCTATGGCTACACCTTC	CASSRQGVGYGYTF
.	TRBV20-1	.	TRBJ1-1	TGCAGTACCAACAAGAATACTGAAGCTTTCTTT	CSTNKNTEAFF
TRBD1	TRBV5-1	.	TRBJ2-2	TGCGCCAGCGGACGGGACAGCGAAACCGGGGAGCTGTTTTTT	CASGRDSETGELFF
.	TRBV5-6	.	TRBJ1-3	TGTGCCAGCAGCTTGGCCGGACAATCCTCTGGAAACACCATATATTTT	CASSLAGQSSGNTIYF
TRBD2	TRBV18	.	TRBJ2-1	TGTGCCAGCTCATTGGCGGGGGGGCGCAGTGAGCAGTTCTTC	CASSLAGGRSEQFF
.	TRBV7-9	.	TRBJ1-2	TGTTCCAGCAGCTTAATACAGGGTATCTATGGCTACACCTTC	CSSSLIQGIYGYTF
.	TRBV5-1	once	TRBJ1-4	TGCGCCAGCAGCTTGGTTGGGGGGGCGGGCGAAAAACTGTTTTTT	CASSLVGGAGEKLFF
.	TRBV6-5	.	TRBJ1-6	TGTGCCAGCAGAGAACGGGACACCTATAATTCACCCCTCCACTTT	CASRERDTYNSPLHF
.	TRBV18	.	TRBJ2-3	TGTGCCAGCTCACCTCGTGCGGGGGCCGGGCAATGGACGCAGTATTTT	CASSPRAGAGQWTQYF
TRBD1	TRBV6-5	once	TRBJ1-2	TGTGCCAGCAGGAAAGGGACAGACTATGGCTACACCTTC	CASRKGTDYGYTF
.	TRBV7-2	.	TRBJ2-7	TGTGCCAGCAGCTCAGCCCCGGGACTCTTCTACGAGCAGTACTTC	CASSSAPGLFYEQYF
TRBD1	TRBV19	.	TRBJ2-1	TGTGCCAGCCAACCGAGGGAGGACAGGGGACGTGAGCAGTTCTTC	CASQPREDRGREQFF
.	TRBV29-1	few	TRBJ2-5	TGCAGCGTTGGGGGGGGCGGCCAAGAGACCCAGTACTTC	CSVGGGGQETQYF
.	TRBV2	.	TRBJ2-7	TGTGCCAGCAGCCAAGGACAGTCCTACGAGCAGTACTTC	CASSQGQSYEQYF
.	TRBV5-1	.	TRBJ2-3	TGCGCCAGCAGCTTGGAAGGCAGGGTCAGCACAGATACGCAGTATTTT	CASSLEGRVSTDTQYF
TRBD1	TRBV7-2	few	TRBJ1-2	TGTGCCAGCAGCTCACAGGGGGAAAGTGCGGATGGCTACACCTTC	CASSSQGESADGYTF